This entry lists 24 T cell receptor beta chains sequenced from one sample in a study of T cells after somatic rescue of genetic block. Some clones are missing from TCRdb's copy, which holds only in-frame ones; the method was immunoSEQ multiplex PCR. The table has about 88,000 clones, approximately 90% seen once; the top ten hold 1.6%. Input material: peripheral blood mononuclear cells (PBMCs). Receptors were obtained from a woman aged 18-29 years.

This chain connects TRBV2 to TRBJ2-7; 8 bases fit TRBD1. Trimming removed 3 bases from V and 6 bases from J; junction bases left unmatched: 10. Germline V CDR1 and CDR2: SNHLY, FYNNEI. CDR3 size: 15 residues. DNA for the CDR3: TGTGCCAGCAGTGAGGAGGGGACAGGTTACAGCGAGCAGTACTTC. Translated, it gives CASSEEGTGYSEQYF.

The chain is built from TRBV19 and TRBJ2-7, with 7 bases lining up with TRBD1. The CDR3 has 14 amino acids. CDR1 LNHDA and CDR2 SQIVND come from the germline V gene (reference sequence). Losses at the gene ends were 5 bases for V and 0 bases for J; bases not matched to a gene: 4. Here the CDR3 DNA reads TGTGCCAGTAGTCACAGGGGTTTCTCCTACGAGCAGTACTTC. This gives the protein CASSHRGFSYEQYF.

This clone occurred a few times. The chain joins TRBV9 to TRBJ1-1; 7 positions match TRBD1. CDR3 length equals 13 residues. The trim removed 0 bases at V and 10 bases at J, leaving 6 bases unmatched. Germline assignment: CDR1 SGDLS and CDR2 YYNGEE. This CDR3 reads CASSVASNRGAFF. CDR3 coding DNA: TGTGCCAGCAGCGTAGCCTCCAACAGGGGAGCTTTCTTT.

The chain uses TRBV4-3 and TRBJ1-1, with 7 bases matching TRBD1. The germline CDR1 and CDR2 sequences are LGHNA and YSLEER. The CDR3 length is 16 residues. The V and J ends lost 1 base and 1 base, in that order; junction bases with no gene match: 6. CDR3 coding DNA: TGCGCCAGCAGCCAAGGTTATCCAGGGGGGAACACTGAAGCTTTCTTT. This gives the protein CASSQGYPGGNTEAFF.

The chain combines TRBV9 with TRBJ2-1; 7 bases line up with TRBD2. Germline-derived CDR1 and CDR2 are SGDLS and YYNGEE. J lost 7 bases, V lost 0 bases, and 10 bases had no gene match. This CDR3 region has 16 residues. The CDR3 sequence is CASSVGRLAVINEQFF. The CDR3 DNA reads TGTGCCAGCAGCGTAGGTAGGCTAGCGGTAATTAATGAGCAGTTCTTC.

V is TRBV7-9 and J is TRBJ2-7; tentatively, D is TRBD1 or TRBD2 (5 bases each). In germline, CDR1 is SEHNR, CDR2 FQNEAQ (reference sequence). This CDR3 has 12 amino acids. The V end was cut by 4 bases, the J end by 5 bases, with 9 bases between. The CDR3 nucleotides read TGTGCCAGCAGCTCATCGGGACACGAGCAGTACTTC. This translates into CASSSSGHEQYF.

The V and J genes are TRBV16 and TRBJ1-5; D gene uncertain. Germline V gene data show CDR1 as KGHSY and CDR2 as FQNENV. With 4 bases removed from V and 4 bases from J, the gap between germline ends came to 14 bases. There are 15 residues in the CDR3. The CDR3 sequence: CASSPERTRNQPQHF. The CDR3, as DNA: TGTGCCAGCAGCCCAGAAAGGACGAGAAATCAGCCCCAGCATTTT.

The chain carries TRBV4-2 and TRBJ1-1; 9 bases map to TRBD1. J lost 0 bases, V lost 3 bases, and 11 bases had no gene match. The CDR3 is 18 amino acids. CDR1 and CDR2 from the germline V gene are LGHNA and YNFKEQ. The CDR3 DNA is TGTGCCAGCAGCCACCTACCGGGACAGGGCCTCATGAACACTGAAGCTTTCTTT. Translating it yields CASSHLPGQGLMNTEAFF.

In DNA form, the CDR3 reads TGTGCCAGCTCACCCTCGGCTAGCGGGAAGGAGACCCAGTACTTC. It codes for CASSPSASGKETQYF. The chain couples TRBV18 to TRBJ2-5; 9 bases line up with TRBD2. CDR1 is KGHSH and CDR2 is LQKENI in the germline V gene. The J segment lost 5 bases and the V segment lost 3 bases, leaving 7 bases of the junction unmatched. The CDR3 sequence is 15 residues long.

V usage is TRBV27 and J usage is TRBJ1-2, with no clear D. The CDR3 sequence is 13 residues long. V was shortened by 4 bases and J by 7 bases, with 13 bases between the two germline ends. Germline V gene lookup returns CDR1 MNHEY and CDR2 SMNVEV (reference sequence). CDR3 nucleotide sequence: TGTGCCAGCAGTTCCGTGGGCTGGGGTGGCTACACCTTC. Amino acid sequence: CASSSVGWGGYTF.

This clone has a handful of counts. This chain uses TRBV6-1 with TRBJ1-1; D call uncertain. The V and J ends lost 6 bases and 0 bases respectively, with 5 bases between them. CDR1 is MNHNS and CDR2 is SASEGT in the germline V gene. This CDR3 is built from 12 residues. The CDR3 nucleotides are TGTGCCAGCAGACAGATGAACACTGAAGCTTTCTTT. Translated: CASRQMNTEAFF.

The chain's CDR3 is CASSPRLAPYEQYF. CDR3 sequence (DNA): TGTGCCAGCAGTCCTAGACTAGCGCCCTACGAGCAGTACTTC. V and J are TRBV28 and TRBJ2-7, with TRBD2 matching over 8 bases. V lost 5 bases and J lost 2; bases outside the gene matches: 5. The CDR3 extends over 14 amino acids. Germline V gene data show CDR1 as MDHEN and CDR2 as SYDVKM.

The chain carries TRBV5-8 and TRBJ2-3; D possibly uses TRBD1 or TRBD2 (6 bases each). Germline-derived CDR1 and CDR2 are SGHTS and YDEGEE. V shed 5 bases and J shed 3 bases, with 13 bases lying between them. There are 14 residues in the CDR3. The CDR3 sequence: CASRGGRVTDTQYF. CDR3 DNA: TGTGCCAGCAGGGGGGGCAGAGTAACAGATACGCAGTATTTT.

This chain joins TRBV7-2 and TRBJ2-2; TRBD1 is a possible D gene (5 bases). The CDR3 runs 13 residues. Germline V gene sequence: CDR1 SGHTA, CDR2 FQGNSA. V lost 5 bases and J 6 bases, leaving 10 bases between the germline ends. DNA of the CDR3: TGTGCCAGCAGCATCCAGGGATCCGGGGAGCTGTTTTTT. Its protein product is CASSIQGSGELFF.

The genes are TRBV11-2 and TRBJ2-7; no reliable D call. V was shortened by 1 base and J by 2 bases, with 3 bases between the two germline ends. The V gene's germline CDR1 is SGHAT and CDR2 FQNNGV. The CDR3 has 12 amino acids. This CDR3 is CASSLGAYEQYF. The CDR3 DNA is TGTGCCAGCAGCTTAGGGGCCTACGAGCAGTACTTC.

J is TRBJ1-1 and V is TRBV6-6; TRBD1 is a possible D gene (6 bases). Trimming left V 2 bases short and J 0 bases short, with 10 bases between. Germline assignment: CDR1 MNHNY and CDR2 SVGAGI (reference sequence). This CDR3 has 15 amino acids. This CDR3 is CASSYREGVNTEAFF. CDR3 nucleotide sequence: TGTGCCAGCAGTTACCGGGAGGGGGTGAACACTGAAGCTTTCTTT.

This clone was detected only once. The chain combines TRBV7-9 with TRBJ2-1, with 8 bases lining up with TRBD1. This CDR3 is built from 16 residues. V gave up 5 bases and J gave up 8 bases; unmatched junction bases: 14. Per the germline V gene, CDR1 is SEHNR and CDR2 is FQNEAQ (reference sequence). CDR3 sequence: CASSPGQGVLVDEQFF. The CDR3 region has the DNA TGTGCCAGCAGCCCCGGACAGGGAGTTTTGGTCGATGAGCAGTTCTTC. The full variable domain, in which reference TRBV7-9 and TRBJ2-1 provide the parts outside the CDR3, is DTGVSQNPRHKITKRGQNVTFRCDPISEHNRLYWYRQTLGQGPEFLTYFQNEAQLEKSRLLSDRFSAERPKGSFSTLEIQRTEQGDSAMYLCASSPGQGVLVDEQFFGPGTRLTVL.

The chain couples TRBV7-9 to TRBJ2-5, with TRBD2 matching 14 bases. J was trimmed by 5 bases and V by 5 bases; bases with no gene match: 4. The CDR3 sequence is 15 residues long. The germline V gene has CDR1 SEHNR and CDR2 FQNEAQ (reference sequence). The CDR3 loop reads CASSEGLAGAETQYF. The CDR3 region has the DNA TGTGCCAGCAGCGAGGGACTAGCGGGAGCGGAGACCCAGTACTTC.

The chain combines TRBV6-6 with TRBJ1-1; D is perhaps TRBD1 (6 bases). The CDR3 has 14 residues. The germline V gene has CDR1 MNHNY and CDR2 SVGAGI (reference sequence). The V end was cut by 5 bases, the J end by 5 bases, with 15 bases between. CDR3 DNA sequence: TGTGCCAGCAGTGGGTTGAGGGGGGGGACTGAAGCTTTCTTT. It translates to CASSGLRGGTEAFF.

V gene TRBV13 combines with J gene TRBJ2-2; a possible D gene is TRBD2 (5 bases). The germline V and J ends were trimmed by 5 bases and 13 bases, with 14 bases remaining between them. Per the germline V gene, CDR1 is PRHDT and CDR2 is FYEKMQ (reference sequence). The CDR3 runs 12 residues. The CDR3 DNA reads TGTGCCAGCAGCCCAGGATTTGGAGGGCTGTTTTTT. Protein: CASSPGFGGLFF.

The chain employs TRBV10-3 and TRBJ2-7; D gene uncertain. Germline V gene lookup returns CDR1 ENHRY and CDR2 SYGVKD. V lost 3 bases and J lost 2, with 17 bases in between. The CDR3 is 16 amino acids. As DNA, the CDR3 is TGTGCCATCAGTGACGGTTTGATCCTAACGGCCTACGAGCAGTACTTC. Its protein product is CAISDGLILTAYEQYF.

This clone is a singleton in its sample. Its ends do not fully match the called genes, so a read error is possible. The chain joins TRBV7-7 to TRBJ2-5; tentatively, D is TRBD1 (6 bases). Per the germline V gene, CDR1 is SSHAT and CDR2 is FNYEAQ (reference sequence). The CDR3 contains 15 residues. Here the CDR3 reads CASSLYSGVQETQYF. The CDR3 nucleotides read TGTGCTAGCAGCTTATATTCAGGGGTCCAAGAGACCCAGTACTTC.

V is TRBV2 and J is TRBJ1-2, with TRBD1 matching over 8 bases. The CDR3 loop spans 15 amino acids. Germline CDR1 SNHLY, CDR2 FYNNEI. After removal of 4 bases from V and 7 bases from J, the junction contained 11 bases not matched to a gene. The CDR3 protein is CASSAETGAVGGYTF. In DNA, the CDR3 is TGTGCCAGCAGTGCTGAGACAGGGGCGGTAGGTGGCTACACCTTC.

This chain links TRBV28 with TRBJ2-1; 11 bases line up with TRBD2. The germline gives CDR1 MDHEN, CDR2 SYDVKM. This CDR3 spans 17 amino acids. V lost 9 bases to trimming and J lost 4 bases; unmatched junction nucleotides: 14. CDR3 protein: CASHLAGGPLLYNEQFF. CDR3 nucleotides: TGTGCCAGTCACCTAGCGGGGGGACCCTTATTGTACAATGAGCAGTTCTTC.